The rows below give T cell receptor beta chains drawn from one sample of a study of identical twins. TCRdb processed the 5' RACE reads anew with MiXCR; each CDR3 protein has one entry. The sample comprises 1.5 million or so distinct CDR3 sequences, under 35% of which are singletons, and over 0.25% rests with the top ten. The sample comprised cord blood. The receptors shown here come from a newborn girl in good health. CDR3s include the opening cysteine and the closing phenylalanine or tryptophan. A D gene is named only where the DNA matches it firmly. Expanded clones get a size class; other rows say once, few or many, or leave the size out.

size: few; D: NA; V: TRBV2; J: TRBJ1-2; CDR3: CASSVLQGSNYGYTF; DNA: TGTGCCAGCAGTGTCCTGCAGGGGAGTAACTATGGCTACACCTTC
size: few; D: NA; V: TRBV11-2; J: TRBJ1-1; CDR3: CASSLDNARGSEAFF; DNA: TGTGCCAGCAGCTTAGATAATGCGAGAGGGTCTGAAGCTTTCTTT
size: NA; D: NA; V: TRBV6-1; J: TRBJ2-1; CDR3: CASSEAIGRSYNEQFF; DNA: TGTGCCAGCAGTGAAGCTATCGGGCGCTCCTACAATGAGCAGTTCTTC
size: NA; D: TRBD1; V: TRBV2; J: TRBJ2-1; CDR3: CASSDTGGPYNEQFF; DNA: TGTGCCAGCAGCGATACAGGGGGACCCTACAATGAGCAGTTCTTC
size: few; D: NA; V: TRBV7-9; J: TRBJ2-1; CDR3: CASSSGTHYYNEQFF; DNA: TGTGCCAGCAGTTCCGGGACCCACTATTACAATGAGCAGTTCTTC
size: NA; D: TRBD2; V: TRBV9; J: TRBJ2-3; CDR3: CASSIGVLAGTYTQYF; DNA: TGTGCCAGCAGCATAGGGGTACTAGCGGGAACATATACGCAGTATTTT
size: NA; D: NA; V: TRBV2; J: TRBJ2-3; CDR3: CASISGGGTDTQYF; DNA: TGTGCCAGCATCAGCGGAGGTGGCACAGATACGCAGTATTTT
size: many; D: TRBD1; V: TRBV6-5; J: TRBJ1-1; CDR3: CASSSDRGGTEAFF; DNA: TGTGCCAGCAGTTCGGACAGGGGAGGCACTGAAGCTTTCTTT
size: NA; D: TRBD1; V: TRBV5-4; J: TRBJ1-1; CDR3: CASSLQGRVNTEAFF; DNA: TGTGCCAGCAGCTTACAGGGGAGGGTGAACACTGAAGCTTTCTTT
size: NA; D: NA; V: TRBV24-1; J: TRBJ2-1; CDR3: CATSDSSGRLSEQFF; DNA: TGTGCCACCAGTGATTCTTCGGGCAGGCTATCAGAGCAGTTCTTC
size: NA; D: TRBD1; V: TRBV20-1; J: TRBJ1-3; CDR3: CSAEEEPGQGNSQNTIYF; DNA: TGCAGTGCTGAAGAGGAACCGGGACAGGGGAATTCCCAAAACACCATATATTTT
size: NA; D: NA; V: TRBV18; J: TRBJ2-1; CDR3: CASSPSSGLSTGPEQFF; DNA: TGTGCCAGCTCACCATCTTCAGGGTTAAGCACCGGACCAGAGCAGTTCTTC
size: few; D: NA; V: TRBV7-9; J: TRBJ2-7; CDR3: CASSYPGTPYEQYF; DNA: TGTGCCAGCAGCTACCCGGGGACCCCCTACGAGCAGTACTTC
size: NA; D: NA; V: TRBV20-1; J: TRBJ1-2; CDR3: CSARAQNYGYTF; DNA: TGCAGTGCTAGAGCACAGAACTATGGCTACACCTTC
size: few; D: NA; V: TRBV6-6; J: TRBJ2-7; CDR3: CASSYIINEQYF; DNA: TGTGCCAGCAGTTACATAATAAACGAGCAGTACTTC
size: NA; D: TRBD1; V: TRBV11-2; J: TRBJ2-5; CDR3: CASSNLGQLYNEQYF; DNA: TGTGCCAGCAGCAACCTGGGACAGCTATACAATGAGCAGTACTTC